These 18 T cell receptor beta chains share one sample of origin, sequenced in a study of cytomegalovirus exposure and HLA in healthy donors (dated 2017 in TCRdb). The receptor library was made with the immunoSEQ multiplex PCR assay. For the multiplex PCR, a mixture combining 60 forward primers for TCR Vbeta segments and 13 reverse primers for TCR Jbeta segments was used. TCRdb took this table from immuneACCESS and kept in-frame rearrangements with V and J called. Such tables lack part of the clones; where checked against another copy, unresolved V genes explain under half of the gap, and the rest is unexplained. The sample table contains under 200,000 clones; only one count was recorded for 55% to 80% of them. The ten most abundant clones make up 4% to 5.5% of the sample. The material sequenced was PBMCs. These receptor sequences come from a woman aged 18-29 years in good health and CMV-seropositive.

The genes are TRBV5-6 and TRBJ2-3; the match to TRBD2 covers 7 bases. Trimming removed 0 bases from V and 4 bases from J; junction bases left unmatched: 5. The germline gives CDR1 SGHDT, CDR2 YYEEEE. The CDR3 runs 15 residues. The CDR3 sequence: CASSLGGLAADTQYF. CDR3 coding DNA: TGTGCCAGCAGCTTGGGTGGTCTAGCGGCAGATACGCAGTATTTT.

This clone was counted only a few times. The rearrangement uses TRBV2 and TRBJ2-5, with TRBD2 matching 7 bases. The germline CDR1 and CDR2 sequences are SNHLY and FYNNEI. CDR3 size: 18 residues. The junction had 21 bases not matched to a gene; V was cut back by 6 bases and J by 5 bases. CDR3 coding DNA: TGTGCCAGCAGCCTACGGTTAGCGGGCCCCTCAAGTTCCGAGACCCAGTACTTC. This codes for CASSLRLAGPSSSETQYF.

The chain has TRBV27 and TRBJ2-5; 11 positions match TRBD1. Losses at the gene ends were 8 bases for V and 4 bases for J; bases not matched to a gene: 3. The CDR3 extends over 13 amino acids. Germline values: CDR1 MNHEY, CDR2 SMNVEV (reference sequence). Here the CDR3 DNA reads TGTGCCAGCGCAGGGACAGGGGGAGAGACCCAGTACTTC. As protein: CASAGTGGETQYF.

This chain uses TRBV5-1 with TRBJ1-1; D possibly corresponds to TRBD1 (5 bases). The CDR3 extends over 14 amino acids. V lost 4 bases, J lost 1 base, and 11 bases lay in between. Germline V gene lookup returns CDR1 SGHRS and CDR2 YFSETQ. Written as DNA, the CDR3 is TGCGCCAGCAGCACTGGACAAAGGAACACTGAAGCTTTCTTT. Translation gives CASSTGQRNTEAFF.

This clone was counted between two and nine times. V gene TRBV29-1 combines with J gene TRBJ2-7; tentatively, D is TRBD1 (6 bases). V dropped 3 bases and J dropped 4 bases, with 16 bases sitting between them. CDR3 size: 14 residues. In germline, CDR1 is SQVTM, CDR2 ANQGSEA. The DNA for the CDR3 is TGCAGCGTTGAGGACTCGGGACACCTTTACGAGCAGTACTTC. Translating gives CSVEDSGHLYEQYF.

The chain carries TRBV27 and TRBJ1-4; 7 nucleotides match TRBD1. V dropped 6 bases and J dropped 7; count of bases not matched to a gene: 8. This CDR3 has 14 amino acids. Germline V gene data show CDR1 as MNHEY and CDR2 as SMNVEV (reference sequence). The CDR3 DNA reads TGTGCCAGCAGATTACAGGGGCTAGGTGAAAAACTGTTTTTT. This translates into CASRLQGLGEKLFF.

There are a few counts of this clone. The CDR3 nucleotides are TGTGCCAGTAGTGTTCGGACGCAGGAGGCTAACTATGGCTACACCTTC. It translates to CASSVRTQEANYGYTF. The gene calls are TRBV19 and TRBJ1-2; D remains ambiguous. V was pared by 5 bases and J by 0 bases, with 16 bases between. The CDR3 sequence is 16 residues long. Germline loops: CDR1 LNHDA, CDR2 SQIVND (reference sequence).

The chain joins TRBV6-5 to TRBJ1-6; tentatively, D is TRBD1 (5 bases). The length of the CDR3 is 15 residues. V was pared by 7 bases and J by 7 bases, with 17 bases between. Germline values: CDR1 MNHEY, CDR2 SVGAGI. CDR3 nucleotides: TGTGCCAGCAAACAAGCCCCAGGGTTGAATTCACCCCTCCACTTT. This sequence encodes CASKQAPGLNSPLHF.

The genes are TRBV15 and TRBJ2-3; tentative D call: TRBD1 (6 bases). Germline V gene data show CDR1 as LNHNV and CDR2 as YYDKDF (reference sequence). Trimming stripped 1 base from V and 1 base from J, with 9 bases between. The CDR3 is 15 amino acids. The CDR3 sequence: CATSRAGAGTDTQYF. CDR3 DNA sequence: TGTGCCACCAGCAGAGCAGGGGCGGGCACAGATACGCAGTATTTT.

The rearrangement links TRBV7-6 to TRBJ2-7, with D possibly being TRBD1 (6 bases). Looked up from germline, CDR1 is SGHVS and CDR2 is FNYEAQ. V shed 5 bases and J shed 6 bases, with 20 bases lying between them. CDR3 length: 15 amino acids. The CDR3 DNA sequence: TGTGCCAGCAGCCAATTTGCAGGACAGTCCGCCGAGCAGTACTTC. The encoded protein is CASSQFAGQSAEQYF.

The chain employs TRBV2 and TRBJ1-5; D possibly corresponds to TRBD1 (5 bases). The CDR3 extends over 14 amino acids. CDR1 and CDR2 (germline): SNHLY, FYNNEI. The V and J ends lost 6 bases and 0 bases respectively, with 9 bases between them. This CDR3 is CASRTDPSNQPQHF. The DNA for the CDR3 is TGTGCCAGCAGGACAGACCCTAGCAATCAGCCCCAGCATTTT.

V is TRBV7-2 and J is TRBJ1-6; the D is unclear. V shed 1 base and J shed 10 bases, with 8 bases lying between them. The germline V gene encodes CDR1 SGHTA and CDR2 FQGNSA. This CDR3 has 13 amino acids. CDR3 DNA: TGTGCCAGCAGCTTAGGCCGGGTGTCACCCCTCCACTTT. It codes for CASSLGRVSPLHF.

The chain joins TRBV29-1 to TRBJ2-7; 9 bases map to TRBD2. CDR1 and CDR2 (germline): SQVTM, ANQGSEA. The V gene end was trimmed by 3 bases and the J gene end by 2 bases; junction bases not matched to a gene: 2. This CDR3 has 13 amino acids. The CDR3: CSVEVAGAYEQYF. In DNA form, the CDR3 reads TGCAGCGTTGAGGTAGCGGGGGCCTACGAGCAGTACTTC.

This rearrangement joins TRBV4-2 to TRBJ2-5; 10 bases map to TRBD2. The CDR3 runs 15 residues. Germline V CDR1 and CDR2: LGHNA, YNFKEQ. J gave up 5 bases and V 1 base, and 4 bases lay outside the gene matches. CDR3 sequence (DNA): TGTGCCAGCAGCCAAGGAGCGGGGGGGCAGGAGACCCAGTACTTC. Amino acids: CASSQGAGGQETQYF.

The rearrangement uses TRBV19 and TRBJ1-2; D unclear. V dropped 5 bases and J dropped 5 bases, with 18 bases sitting between them. This CDR3 is 15 amino acids long. Germline V gene data show CDR1 as LNHDA and CDR2 as SQIVND (reference sequence). CDR3 sequence (DNA): TGTGCCAGTAGTCCCGGCGGTCCCCCCGAGTATGGCTACACCTTC. The encoded protein is CASSPGGPPEYGYTF.

The V gene is TRBV6-6, the J gene TRBJ1-1; weak D call: TRBD1 (5 bases). CDR1 is MNHNY and CDR2 is SVGAGI in the germline V gene (reference sequence). V gave up 8 bases and J gave up 5 bases, with 15 bases separating them. This CDR3 has 13 amino acids. The CDR3 here is CASPMGPETEAFF. The CDR3 nucleotides read TGTGCCAGCCCGATGGGGCCTGAAACTGAAGCTTTCTTT.

The rearrangement uses TRBV7-3 and TRBJ2-1, with 12 nucleotides matching TRBD2. The germline V gene encodes CDR1 SGHTA and CDR2 FQGTGA. V lost 5 bases to trimming and J lost 6 bases; unmatched junction nucleotides: 8. CDR3 length: 16 residues. The DNA for the CDR3 is TGTGCCAGCAGCGAACGGGCTAGCGGGGGGGCCAATGAGCAGTTCTTC. This gives the protein CASSERASGGANEQFF.

This sequence joins TRBV28 and TRBJ2-1; 8 bases align to TRBD2. The CDR3 is 16 amino acids. The V gene end was trimmed by 2 bases and the J gene end by 10 bases; junction bases not matched to a gene: 13. The germline V gene encodes CDR1 MDHEN and CDR2 SYDVKM. The CDR3: CASSLVLLAGLSEQFF. The CDR3 nucleotides read TGTGCCAGCAGTTTAGTTCTCCTAGCGGGCCTCAGCGAGCAGTTCTTC.